This T cell receptor (beta chain) is drawn from a study of shared clonotypes between healthy human individuals. Remarks on this clone: Its antigen remains unidentified. Relative to the germline gene, one junction end is altered; a read error may explain this. Different DNA sequences within this sample yield the same CDR3.

The CDR3 has 13 amino acids. Germline CDR1 reads SGHDN; CDR2 reads FVKESK. General study points: Sharing across four donors was seen in 4% to 5% of naive CD4 clonotypes. It was only blood that was sampled, and tissue repertoires likely differ. Relative to clonotypes present in all four donors, those not shared had lower generation probabilities.

CD45RO-negative CD8 cells positively selected for CCR7 made up the naive population, which excluded terminally differentiated effector memory CD45RA+ cells. A 200 ng quantity of DNA, 30,000 to 35,000 T cell genomes, went into the sorted-subset replicate PCRs. Generated by immunoSEQ multiplex PCR, the TCRdb table keeps only in-frame clones and is missing some. Of about 800,000 clones listed, roughly 96% are singletons. The receptor comes from a man aged 25-45 years in good health. Specimen: naive CD8+ T cells sorted from blood. The V call is TRBV14, the J call TRBJ1-1, with D unclear. CDR3: CASSQEPNTEAFF. DNA of the CDR3: TGTGCCAGCAGTCAAGAGCCGAACACTGAAGCTTTCTTT.